Following are 6 T cell receptor beta chains from one sample sequenced in a study of OX40 agonist ivuxolimab in advanced cancers. Sequenced by immunoSEQ multiplex PCR; TCRdb stores in-frame clones only, minus some. Counted here are about 20,000 clones, approximately 87% occurring once; the ten biggest clones make up 29%. Here the sequenced sample was CD4+ or CD8+ T cells sorted from blood, taken in a trial of the OX40 agonist ivuxolimab. Receptor source: an adult with an advanced solid tumor such as melanoma, head and neck, liver or kidney cancer.

The J gene is TRBJ2-7, the V gene TRBV6-1, with D uncertain. V shed 5 bases and J shed 2 bases, with 4 bases lying between them. Germline V CDR1 and CDR2: MNHNS, SASEGT. The CDR3 is 11 residues long. CDR3 in DNA: TGTGCCAGCAGTTCCACCTACGAGCAGTACTTC. This gives the protein CASSSTYEQYF.

Of note for this clone: At one of its ends the junction is not consistent with the germline gene, which may arise from a read error. The J gene is TRBJ1-2, the V gene TRBV28; tentative D call: TRBD1 (5 bases). The germline gives CDR1 MDHEN, CDR2 SYDVKM. The CDR3 length is 12 residues. CDR3 sequence: CASSLTDFGENF. The CDR3 nucleotides read TGTGCCAGCAGTTTGACAGACTTTGGGGAAAACTTC.

This chain uses TRBV9 with TRBJ2-1; possibly TRBD2 for D (6 bases). This CDR3 spans 16 amino acids. Per the germline V gene, CDR1 is SGDLS and CDR2 is YYNGEE. Trimming shortened V by 1 base and J by 3 bases, and 14 bases separated the two germline ends. The CDR3 DNA reads as TGTGCCAGCAGCGTAACCCGTAGCGGAAACTACAATGAGCAGTTCTTC. Protein product: CASSVTRSGNYNEQFF.

The chain couples TRBV7-8 to TRBJ2-1; a possible D gene is TRBD2 (5 bases). Germline lookup yields CDR1 SGHVS and CDR2 FQNEAQ. This CDR3 spans 15 amino acids. The V gene lost 0 bases and the J gene lost 2 bases, with 8 bases spanning the gap. Here the CDR3 DNA reads TGTGCCAGCAGCTTAGCGGAGACTACCTACAATGAGCAGTTCTTC. Protein product: CASSLAETTYNEQFF.

This clone is judged medium-sized. The chain recombines TRBV7-6 with TRBJ2-1; 10 bases line up with TRBD2. CDR1 is SGHVS, CDR2 FNYEAQ, per germline. Losses at the gene ends were 2 bases for V and 2 bases for J; bases not matched to a gene: 6. The CDR3 is made up of 17 amino acids. CDR3 in amino acids: CASSLLASGRTYNEQFF. CDR3 nucleotide sequence: TGTGCCAGCAGCTTACTGGCTAGCGGGAGAACCTACAATGAGCAGTTCTTC.

The chain carries TRBV5-5 and TRBJ2-5, with D perhaps matching TRBD1 or TRBD2 (6 bases each). The germline gives CDR1 SGHKS, CDR2 YYEKEE (reference sequence). The CDR3 runs to 15 residues. V gave up 0 bases and J gave up 5 bases, with 14 bases separating them. The CDR3 coding sequence is TGTGCCAGCAGCTTGGAGGGGGGAGATCGGGAGACCCAGTACTTC. Its translation is CASSLEGGDRETQYF.